Listed here are 15 T cell receptor beta chains from one sample, sequenced in a study of regulatory T cells in long-lasting Graves disease. Building the TCR beta libraries relied on iRepertoire HTBI primers, and CDR3 regions underwent Arm-PCR. TCRdb re-called the multiplex PCR reads through MiXCR, storing one row per CDR3 protein. The sample yields some 240,000 distinct CDR3 sequences, less than 20% seen once. Time point described: newly diagnosed GD, antithyroid drugs for less than 3 months. Generation of the TCR library employed RNA extracted from PBMCs. The same data also contributed to another study, on T cells in Graves' hyperthyroidism and ophthalmopathy.

The specimen was peripheral blood mononuclear cells (PBMCs), collected at new diagnosis, from a patient treated with antithyroid drugs. All receptors come from a woman aged 25 to 39 with Graves disease.

This clonotype was seen repeatedly, ten times or more. The chain employs TRBV30 and TRBJ1-1; D uncertain. The V gene lost 1 base and the J gene lost 2 bases, with 8 bases spanning the gap. CDR3 length: 13 residues. CDR1 and CDR2 (germline): GTSNPN, SVGIG (reference sequence). CDR3 residues: CAWSGFSNTEAFF. CDR3 DNA: TGTGCCTGGAGTGGGTTCAGTAACACTGAAGCTTTCTTT.

The table lists this clonotype with many counts. This chain joins TRBV6-1 and TRBJ1-2, with a tentative D call TRBD1 (6 bases). Germline V gene sequence: CDR1 MNHNS, CDR2 SASEGT. V lost 8 bases and J 5 bases, leaving 15 bases between the germline ends. The CDR3 consists of 13 residues. The CDR3 bases are TGTGCCAGCTTTGGGCGGGGGGCTTATGGCTACACCTTC. Its translation is CASFGRGAYGYTF.

The chain uses TRBV7-8 and TRBJ1-1, with TRBD1 matching over 9 bases. Germline trimming cut 0 bases from V and 3 bases from J; bases unmatched to any gene: 2. This CDR3 comprises 15 residues. The germline CDR1 and CDR2 sequences are SGHVS and FQNEAQ. This chain's CDR3 is CASSLAGQGYTEAFF. In nucleotides, the CDR3 is TGTGCCAGCAGCTTAGCCGGACAGGGGTACACTGAAGCTTTCTTT.

This clonotype came up many times. The V gene is TRBV27, the J gene TRBJ2-7; 9 nucleotides line up with TRBD1. The trim removed 4 bases at V and 4 bases at J, leaving 11 bases unmatched. Germline CDR1 reads MNHEY; CDR2 reads SMNVEV (reference sequence). This CDR3 is built from 16 residues. The CDR3 loop is CASSSPDRGVEYEQYF. The CDR3 nucleotides are TGTGCCAGCAGTTCCCCGGACAGGGGAGTCGAATACGAGCAGTACTTC.

This clonotype appeared many times. The junction shows a germline mismatch at one end, possibly a read error. V is TRBV3-1 and J is TRBJ1-5; D gene unclear. The CDR3 runs to 14 residues. Looked up from germline, CDR1 is LGHDT and CDR2 is YNNKEL (reference sequence). Written as DNA, the CDR3 is TGTGCCAGCAGCCAAGCCCTACGCAACCAGCCCCAGCATTTT. Translation: CASSQALRNQPQHF.

The J gene is TRBJ1-3, the V gene TRBV7-9; no definite D call. The V end was cut by 5 bases, the J end by 0 bases, with 14 bases between. CDR3 size: 16 residues. Germline assignment: CDR1 SEHNR and CDR2 FQNEAQ (reference sequence). The CDR3 spells CASSALDGSSGNTIYF. In nucleotides, the CDR3 is TGTGCCAGCAGCGCATTAGACGGCAGCTCTGGAAACACCATATATTTT.

Ten or more counts support this clonotype. The chain has TRBV6-1 and TRBJ1-1, with no clear D. CDR3 length: 13 residues. Germline assignment: CDR1 MNHNS and CDR2 SASEGT. The germline V and J ends were trimmed by 1 base and 10 bases, with 13 bases remaining between them. CDR3 bases: TGTGCCAGCAGTGAAGGATGGATTATCGGAGCTTTCTTT. It encodes CASSEGWIIGAFF.

This clonotype was counted at least ten times. V is TRBV6-2 or TRBV6-3 and J is TRBJ2-2; D call uncertain. This CDR3 has 13 amino acids. Germline V lookup: CDR1 MNHEY, CDR2 SVGEGT. The V and J ends lost 3 bases and 7 bases respectively, with 9 bases between them. DNA for the CDR3: TGTGCCAGCAGTTATTACGACGGCGGGGAGCTGTTTTTT. Protein sequence: CASSYYDGGELFF.

This clonotype was seen ten or more times. This chain uses TRBV11-3 with TRBJ1-6; no firm D call. With 2 bases removed from V and 4 bases from J, the gap between germline ends came to 9 bases. The CDR3 contains 15 residues. The V gene's germline CDR1 is SGHNT and CDR2 YENEEA. CDR3 coding DNA: TGTGCCAGCAGCTTACTTCGCGGTTATAATTCACCCCTCCACTTT. It encodes CASSLLRGYNSPLHF.

This clonotype was found many times. The chain couples TRBV30 to TRBJ1-4, with D tentatively TRBD1 (5 bases). Per the germline V gene, CDR1 is GTSNPN and CDR2 is SVGIG (reference sequence). Trimming took off 5 bases at V and 8 bases at J, with 24 bases between the two ends. The CDR3 runs to 16 residues. The CDR3 DNA is TGTGCCTGGGGCCTCCGGGGACGGAGGGTCGGGGAAAAACTGTTTTTT. It is translated as CAWGLRGRRVGEKLFF.

Ten or more counts support this clonotype. The genes are TRBV10-2 and TRBJ2-5; TRBD2 agrees at 10 bases. The CDR3 runs 16 residues. The germline V gene has CDR1 WSHSY and CDR2 SAAADI. The ends lost 0 bases at V and 1 base at J; junction bases unmatched: 2. CDR3 residues: CASSESLAGGQETQYF. CDR3 coding DNA: TGCGCCAGCAGTGAGTCCTTAGCGGGGGGCCAAGAGACCCAGTACTTC.

About this clonotype: This sequence may be a read error, since a much larger clone differs from it by one base. V is TRBV7-2 and J is TRBJ2-1; TRBD2 matches 9 bases. Germline V gene data show CDR1 as SGHTA and CDR2 as FQGNSA. The CDR3 loop spans 16 amino acids. Unmatched junction bases numbered 11, after V lost 5 bases and J lost 6 bases. Here the CDR3 DNA reads TGTGCCAGCAGCCACCAACCGGGACTAGCCGGCAATGAGCAGTTCTTC. Protein sequence: CASSHQPGLAGNEQFF.

This clonotype was counted at least ten times. This chain joins TRBV12-3 or TRBV12-4 and TRBJ1-2, with D tentatively TRBD1 (6 bases). The V end lost 2 bases, the J end lost 6 bases, and 10 bases lay between the germline ends. The CDR3 runs 13 residues. CDR3 residues: CASSLSQGHGYTF. DNA for the CDR3: TGTGCCAGCAGTTTAAGCCAGGGGCATGGCTACACCTTC.

This clonotype was observed many times. This chain connects TRBV6-1 to TRBJ2-7; the D gene is possibly TRBD2 (5 bases). Between the trimmed V and J ends, which lost 2 bases and 0 bases, there was a span of 11 bases. Germline V gene data show CDR1 as MNHNS and CDR2 as SASEGT. The CDR3 consists of 15 residues. The CDR3 nucleotides read TGTGCCAGCAGTGAAAGGACTCCCAGCTCCTACGAGCAGTACTTC. Amino acid sequence: CASSERTPSSYEQYF.

This clonotype showed up just a few times. The chain links TRBV4-1 to TRBJ2-5, with D unresolved. This CDR3 is built from 13 residues. Trimming took off 1 base at V and 2 bases at J, with 5 bases between the two ends. Germline CDR1 is MGHRA and CDR2 is YSYEKL. The CDR3 is CASSQVQQETQYF. For the CDR3, the DNA is TGCGCCAGCAGCCAAGTGCAGCAAGAGACCCAGTACTTC.